A selection of T cell receptor beta chains follows, all from one sample in a study of blood T cell repertoires in COVID-19. Method: immunoSEQ multiplex PCR; TCRdb's copy keeps in-frame clones and lacks some. The table records under 300,000 clones, around nine tenths of them present only once. The sample comprised peripheral blood. These receptors all stem from a woman aged 40 to 50 who had recovered from COVID-19. CDR3s include the opening cysteine and the closing phenylalanine or tryptophan. D genes are given only for firm matches. Clone size is given for some rows only: seen once, a few or many times, or a class if the clone is expanded.

V gene	J gene	clone size	D gene	CDR3 protein	CDR3 DNA
TRBV7-2	TRBJ1-4	once	TRBD1	CASSPRTGPTNEKLFF	TGTGCCAGCAGCCCCAGGACAGGGCCAACTAATGAAAAACTGTTTTTT
TRBV3-1/TRBV3-2	TRBJ1-1	NA	NA	CASSHGRGWDKEAFF	TGTGCCAGCAGCCATGGTCGGGGATGGGACAAGGAAGCTTTCTTT
TRBV7-8	TRBJ2-5	NA	NA	CASSPGQRETQYF	TGTGCCAGCAGCCCCGGGCAGCGGGAGACCCAGTACTTC
TRBV6-5	TRBJ2-1	once	TRBD2	CASSYGAGVGNEQFF	TGTGCCAGCAGTTACGGGGCGGGAGTGGGGAATGAGCAGTTCTTC
TRBV9	TRBJ2-7	NA	NA	CASSATTTPMGEQYF	TGTGCCAGCAGCGCGACGACTACCCCTATGGGCGAGCAGTACTTC
TRBV14	TRBJ1-6	NA	NA	CASSQGGGWNSPLHF	TGTGCCAGCAGCCAAGGGGGGGGGTGGAATTCACCCCTCCACTTT
TRBV28	TRBJ2-2	NA	NA	CASSPPGSPTAGELFF	TGTGCCAGCAGTCCACCCGGGAGCCCCACCGCCGGGGAGCTGTTTTTT
TRBV29-1	TRBJ2-7	NA	NA	CSVVWAQYEQYF	TGCAGCGTTGTTTGGGCACAATACGAGCAGTACTTC
TRBV14	TRBJ1-1	NA	TRBD1	CASSPRAGGDTEAFF	TGTGCCAGCAGCCCGAGGGCAGGGGGTGATACTGAAGCTTTCTTT
TRBV7-7	TRBJ2-7	NA	TRBD1	CASSPTGVRGEQYF	TGTGCTAGCAGCCCGACAGGGGTAAGGGGCGAGCAGTACTTC
TRBV25-1	TRBJ1-2	NA	TRBD1	CASSVTGTVVGYTF	TGTGCCAGCAGTGTCACCGGGACAGTGGTTGGCTACACCTTC